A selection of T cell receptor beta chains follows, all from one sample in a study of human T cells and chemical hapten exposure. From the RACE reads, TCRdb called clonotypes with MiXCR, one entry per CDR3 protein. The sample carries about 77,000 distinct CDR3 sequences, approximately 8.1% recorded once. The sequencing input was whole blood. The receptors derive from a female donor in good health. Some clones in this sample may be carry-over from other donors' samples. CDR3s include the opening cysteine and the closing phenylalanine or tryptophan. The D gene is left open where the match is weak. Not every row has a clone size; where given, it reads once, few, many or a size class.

CDR3 DNA: TGTGCCATCTCTAGCGGGGGGGCAGATACGCAGTATTTT
CDR3 protein: CAISSGGADTQYF
clone size: many
V gene: TRBV10-3
J gene: TRBJ2-3
D gene: TRBD2

CDR3 DNA: TGTGCCAGCAGTCCTACAATCGGGCAGCCCCAGCATTTT
CDR3 protein: CASSPTIGQPQHF
clone size: many
V gene: TRBV28
J gene: TRBJ1-5
D gene: .

CDR3 DNA: TGCAGTGCTTCCCCAATGAACACTGAAGCTTTCTTT
CDR3 protein: CSASPMNTEAFF
clone size: .
V gene: TRBV20-1
J gene: TRBJ1-1
D gene: .

CDR3 DNA: TGTGCCAGCACACGGGGCCCGGCTCTCCGGGCCAACGTCCTGACTTTC
CDR3 protein: CASTRGPALRANVLTF
clone size: many
V gene: TRBV6-5
J gene: TRBJ2-6
D gene: .

CDR3 DNA: TGTGCCAGCAGTTACTCACAGGGCGGAAACTATAATTCACCCCTCCACTTT
CDR3 protein: CASSYSQGGNYNSPLHF
clone size: few
V gene: TRBV6-5
J gene: TRBJ1-6
D gene: .

CDR3 DNA: TGTGCCAGCTCACCCACACGGCAGGGGGTTGGTACTGAAGCTTTCTTT
CDR3 protein: CASSPTRQGVGTEAFF
clone size: few
V gene: TRBV18
J gene: TRBJ1-1
D gene: TRBD1

CDR3 DNA: TGTGCCAGCAGCCTCGCGGGACATACCTACGAGCAGTACTTC
CDR3 protein: CASSLAGHTYEQYF
clone size: many
V gene: TRBV5-4
J gene: TRBJ2-7
D gene: .

CDR3 DNA: TGTGCCAGCTCACCAGGACTGAGCTCCTATAATTCACCCCTCCACTTT
CDR3 protein: CASSPGLSSYNSPLHF
clone size: many
V gene: TRBV18
J gene: TRBJ1-6
D gene: .

CDR3 DNA: TGTGCCATCGGCGAGGTCGATGAGCAGTTCTTC
CDR3 protein: CAIGEVDEQFF
clone size: .
V gene: TRBV10-3
J gene: TRBJ2-1
D gene: .

CDR3 DNA: TGTGCCAGCAGCTTGTTCCGCGGGAGCTCCTACAATGAGCAGTTCTTC
CDR3 protein: CASSLFRGSSYNEQFF
clone size: few
V gene: TRBV7-7
J gene: TRBJ2-1
D gene: TRBD2

CDR3 DNA: TGTGCCAGCAGGAACCTCAGGGGGTTCTCCTACGGGCAGTACTTC
CDR3 protein: CASRNLRGFSYGQYF
clone size: many
V gene: TRBV2
J gene: TRBJ2-7
D gene: TRBD1

CDR3 DNA: TGTGCCAGCACTGGGACAGGGGGAAGGTCACCCCTCCACTTT
CDR3 protein: CASTGTGGRSPLHF
clone size: .
V gene: TRBV12-3/TRBV12-4
J gene: TRBJ1-6
D gene: TRBD1

CDR3 DNA: TGTGCCAGCAGTTACTCTCGGGGGGCCTCCGCCGGGGAGCTGTTTTTT
CDR3 protein: CASSYSRGASAGELFF
clone size: .
V gene: TRBV6-6
J gene: TRBJ2-2
D gene: .

CDR3 DNA: TGTGCCAGCAGCATCCAAGACAGGGTTACTGAAGCTTTCTTT
CDR3 protein: CASSIQDRVTEAFF
clone size: .
V gene: TRBV21-1
J gene: TRBJ1-1
D gene: .

CDR3 DNA: TGTGCCAGCAGTATCGGGACGTCGGCCAATTCACCCCTCCACTTT
CDR3 protein: CASSIGTSANSPLHF
clone size: many
V gene: TRBV25-1
J gene: TRBJ1-6
D gene: .

CDR3 DNA: .
CDR3 protein: CSVAFGTANQPQRF
clone size: .
V gene: TRBV29-1
J gene: TRBJ1-5
D gene: .

CDR3 DNA: TGTGCCAGCAGCCGGACTAGCCGGGGCACAGATACGCAGTATTTT
CDR3 protein: CASSRTSRGTDTQYF
clone size: many
V gene: TRBV13
J gene: TRBJ2-3
D gene: TRBD2

CDR3 DNA: TGCGCCAGCAGCGCGCAGGGGGGCGGACTGAACACTGAAGCTTTCTTT
CDR3 protein: CASSAQGGGLNTEAFF
clone size: many
V gene: TRBV5-1
J gene: TRBJ1-1
D gene: TRBD1

CDR3 DNA: TGTGCCAGCAGTTATAATCCCGAATGGACAGGGAGGGAAAACGAGCAGTACTTC
CDR3 protein: CASSYNPEWTGRENEQYF
clone size: few
V gene: TRBV6-5
J gene: TRBJ2-7
D gene: .

CDR3 DNA: TGTGCCAGCACCCGGGACACCTCTAACTATGGCTACACCTTC
CDR3 protein: CASTRDTSNYGYTF
clone size: .
V gene: TRBV19
J gene: TRBJ1-2
D gene: .

CDR3 DNA: TGTGCCAGCAGCCAAGAAGGGTCGTCGGGGGGTCGAACCTACGAGCAGTACTTC
CDR3 protein: CASSQEGSSGGRTYEQYF
clone size: .
V gene: TRBV3-1
J gene: TRBJ2-7
D gene: TRBD2

CDR3 DNA: TGTGCCAGCAGCCGAACAGTGAACACTGAAGCTTTCTTT
CDR3 protein: CASSRTVNTEAFF
clone size: .
V gene: TRBV3-1
J gene: TRBJ1-1
D gene: .

CDR3 DNA: TGTGCCAGCAGTGAGTCCCTAGCGGGGAGCTACAATGAGCAGTTCTTC
CDR3 protein: CASSESLAGSYNEQFF
clone size: .
V gene: TRBV6-1
J gene: TRBJ2-1
D gene: TRBD2

CDR3 DNA: TGCAGTGCCGACAGGACGGACACTGGGGCCAACGTCCTGACTTTC
CDR3 protein: CSADRTDTGANVLTF
clone size: many
V gene: TRBV20-1
J gene: TRBJ2-6
D gene: .

CDR3 DNA: TGTGCCAGCAGTTACTCGATGAGGCAGGGTAGTACCGGGGAGCTGTTTTTT
CDR3 protein: CASSYSMRQGSTGELFF
clone size: many
V gene: TRBV6-6
J gene: TRBJ2-2
D gene: .

CDR3 DNA: TGTGCCATCAGTGACTCCGGGACACCTAGCTCCTACGAGCAGTACTTC
CDR3 protein: CAISDSGTPSSYEQYF
clone size: few
V gene: TRBV10-3
J gene: TRBJ2-7
D gene: .

CDR3 DNA: TGTCCCAGCAGCATCTCGCAGGGATACGAGCAGTACTTC
CDR3 protein: CPSSISQGYEQYF
clone size: .
V gene: TRBV9
J gene: TRBJ2-7
D gene: .

CDR3 DNA: TGTGCCAGCAGGTCCTATACCGGGGAGCTGTTTTTT
CDR3 protein: CASRSYTGELFF
clone size: .
V gene: TRBV28
J gene: TRBJ2-2
D gene: .

CDR3 DNA: TGTGCCAGCAGCTTGGGGACGGATTACAATGAGCAGTTCTTC
CDR3 protein: CASSLGTDYNEQFF
clone size: few
V gene: TRBV7-9
J gene: TRBJ2-1
D gene: .

CDR3 DNA: TGTGCCATCTCCCCCCTGCCTAGCGGAAAAACCGGGGAGCTGTTTTTT
CDR3 protein: CAISPLPSGKTGELFF
clone size: once
V gene: TRBV27
J gene: TRBJ2-2
D gene: TRBD2

CDR3 DNA: TGCGCCAGCAGCTTGGACAGCTCCTATAATTCACCCCTCCACTTT
CDR3 protein: CASSLDSSYNSPLHF
clone size: many
V gene: TRBV5-1
J gene: TRBJ1-6
D gene: .

CDR3 DNA: TGTGCCAGCAGTTGGACAGGGGACGAGCAGTACTTC
CDR3 protein: CASSWTGDEQYF
clone size: few
V gene: TRBV6-6
J gene: TRBJ2-7
D gene: TRBD1

CDR3 DNA: TGCGCCAGCAGCCGACAGGGAGATACTGAAGCTTTCTTT
CDR3 protein: CASSRQGDTEAFF
clone size: .
V gene: TRBV5-1
J gene: TRBJ1-1
D gene: TRBD1

CDR3 DNA: TGTGCCAGCAGTTCACGACAGGCAGATCAGCCCCAGCATTTT
CDR3 protein: CASSSRQADQPQHF
clone size: many
V gene: TRBV12-3/TRBV12-4
J gene: TRBJ1-5
D gene: .

CDR3 DNA: TGTGCCAGCAGCCAGACGGGATATGGCTACACCTTC
CDR3 protein: CASSQTGYGYTF
clone size: few
V gene: TRBV7-2
J gene: TRBJ1-2
D gene: .

CDR3 DNA: TGTGCCAGCAACCCAACCGGGGGGGCGGTAGATACGCAGTATTTT
CDR3 protein: CASNPTGGAVDTQYF
clone size: few
V gene: TRBV7-2
J gene: TRBJ2-3
D gene: TRBD2

CDR3 DNA: TGTGCCAGCAGTTACTCGTGGGTCCGCACTGAAGCTTTCTTT
CDR3 protein: CASSYSWVRTEAFF
clone size: many
V gene: TRBV6-2/TRBV6-3
J gene: TRBJ1-1
D gene: .

CDR3 DNA: TGTGCCAGTAGTCCACGCCCGAGCGGCCTGAACACTGAAGCTTTCTTT
CDR3 protein: CASSPRPSGLNTEAFF
clone size: .
V gene: TRBV19
J gene: TRBJ1-1
D gene: .

CDR3 DNA: TGCAGCGTTGTCCGCCACAGGGGGCAAGGCTATGGCTACACCTTC
CDR3 protein: CSVVRHRGQGYGYTF
clone size: few
V gene: TRBV29-1
J gene: TRBJ1-2
D gene: TRBD1

CDR3 DNA: TGTGCCAGCAGCTCCGCCGGAAGGGTTGGCCAGCCCCAGCATTTT
CDR3 protein: CASSSAGRVGQPQHF
clone size: .
V gene: TRBV5-6
J gene: TRBJ1-5
D gene: .

CDR3 DNA: TGTGCCAGCAGTTACTCTCCATACAGGGGGGAGCACACAGATACGCAGTATTTT
CDR3 protein: CASSYSPYRGEHTDTQYF
clone size: .
V gene: TRBV6-2/TRBV6-3
J gene: TRBJ2-3
D gene: TRBD1

CDR3 DNA: TGTGCCAGCAGCTTGAAGGACGGACGGTGGCAGTACTTC
CDR3 protein: CASSLKDGRWQYF
clone size: few
V gene: TRBV7-2
J gene: TRBJ2-7
D gene: .

CDR3 DNA: TGTGCCAGCAGTGTGACAGGGGGCTTGGGGCAGCCCCAGCATTTT
CDR3 protein: CASSVTGGLGQPQHF
clone size: many
V gene: TRBV28
J gene: TRBJ1-5
D gene: TRBD1

CDR3 DNA: TGCAGTGCTAGTGACCCTACGGACGGGGAGCTGTTTTTT
CDR3 protein: CSASDPTDGELFF
clone size: .
V gene: TRBV20-1
J gene: TRBJ2-2
D gene: .

CDR3 DNA: TGTGCCAGCACCAAACTTCCCGACGACCGGGACAGGATCTCCGAGCAGTACTTC
CDR3 protein: CASTKLPDDRDRISEQYF
clone size: .
V gene: TRBV7-8
J gene: TRBJ2-7
D gene: TRBD1

CDR3 DNA: TGTGCCAGCAGTCCCTCGGGGGTAACTCTCTATGGCTACACCTTC
CDR3 protein: CASSPSGVTLYGYTF
clone size: .
V gene: TRBV12-3/TRBV12-4
J gene: TRBJ1-2
D gene: .

CDR3 DNA: TGTGCCAGCAGTCCCCCCGGGACAGCTAATGAAAAACTGTTTTTT
CDR3 protein: CASSPPGTANEKLFF
clone size: few
V gene: TRBV27
J gene: TRBJ1-4
D gene: TRBD1

CDR3 DNA: TGTGCCAGCAGCCCCCAGGGGGGGGGTAACAATGAGCAGTTCTTC
CDR3 protein: CASSPQGGGNNEQFF
clone size: .
V gene: TRBV6-6
J gene: TRBJ2-1
D gene: .

CDR3 DNA: TGTGCCAGCAGTGTCTCCGGGGCTACCCAACCCCAGCATTTT
CDR3 protein: CASSVSGATQPQHF
clone size: .
V gene: TRBV12-3/TRBV12-4
J gene: TRBJ1-5
D gene: .

CDR3 DNA: TGCAGTGCTAGAGTGAGTCGGGACACTGAAGCTTTCTTT
CDR3 protein: CSARVSRDTEAFF
clone size: many
V gene: TRBV20-1
J gene: TRBJ1-1
D gene: .

CDR3 DNA: TGTGCCAGCAGCTCTGACAGGGGGTACGAGCAGTACTTC
CDR3 protein: CASSSDRGYEQYF
clone size: .
V gene: TRBV5-4
J gene: TRBJ2-7
D gene: TRBD1

CDR3 DNA: TGTGCCAGCAAAGGGGGCTTGGAAATGAACACTGAAGCTTTCTTT
CDR3 protein: CASKGGLEMNTEAFF
clone size: few
V gene: TRBV6-2/TRBV6-3
J gene: TRBJ1-1
D gene: TRBD1

CDR3 DNA: TGTGCCATTACAGGGGGCACAGATACGCAGTATTTT
CDR3 protein: CAITGGTDTQYF
clone size: few
V gene: TRBV10-3
J gene: TRBJ2-3
D gene: TRBD1